The T cell receptor (beta chain) described here comes from a study of shared clonotypes between healthy human individuals. This clone has just one count. Antigen: not known. This sample includes further DNA sequences coding for the same CDR3. Sequencing used immunoSEQ multiplex PCR; TCRdb keeps in-frame clones, though not all of them. Seen here are 2,500,000 or so clones, around 90% observed once, and the top ten hold about 0.36%. Study-wide results and limits: Between a few donors, naive CD4 clonotypes were shared at a level of roughly 5.5%. What rarefaction showed was incomplete sorted-subset sequencing despite large depth.

Sequencing was performed on naive CD4+ T cells from PBMCs. The subset was: CD45RA+ positively selected. The receptor's source is a man in his late teens or twenties in good health. Some clones in this sample may be carry-over from other donors' samples.

Here the CDR3 DNA reads TGTGCCAGCAGTTTATCACGACAGAACACTGAAGCTTTCTTT. Translation: CASSLSRQNTEAFF. The chain carries TRBV27 and TRBJ1-1; D ambiguous. The CDR3 is 14 residues long. Germline CDR1 MNHEY, CDR2 SMNVEV (reference sequence). V lost 0 bases and J 1 base, leaving 6 bases between the germline ends.